This entry features one T cell receptor (beta chain) sequence. The source of the sample is a study of T cell responses to AZD1222 COVID-19 vaccine. Germline CDR1 and CDR2: PRHDT and FYEKMQ (reference sequence). CDR3 length: 16 residues. The trim removed 1 base at V and 0 bases at J, leaving 2 bases unmatched. Some clones are missing from TCRdb's copy, which holds only in-frame ones; the method was immunoSEQ multiplex PCR. The profile shows around 88,000 clones, about nine tenths of them singletons. This chain connects TRBV13 to TRBJ2-3; TRBD2 aligns across 9 bases. The TCR comes from an adult in good health. The sequenced sample was peripheral blood, obtained on day 0 of AZD1222 vaccination. DNA for the CDR3: TGTGCCAGCAGCTTAGTAGCGGGAGATAGCACAGATACGCAGTATTTT. Its translation: CASSLVAGDSTDTQYF.